The subject of this entry is one T cell receptor (beta chain). Being one base from a much bigger clone, this may be a read error. The data stem from a study of tumor-infiltrating lymphocytes in primary liver carcinoma. Looked up from germline, CDR1 is SEHNR and CDR2 is FQNEAQ (reference sequence). CDR3 length: 16 amino acids. V lost 6 bases, J lost 6 bases, and 9 bases stayed unmatched. Priming with a constant-region primer yielded TCR beta cDNA from 400 to 550 ng total RNA. Three-round nested multiplex PCR performed with slightly modified ARM-PCR produced the TCR beta libraries. Rounds one and two of PCR, each of 10 cycles, were primed with TRBV1-TRBV30 forward primers and a C-beta reverse primer. TCRdb re-called the multiplex PCR reads through MiXCR, storing one row per CDR3 protein. The sample contains some 120,000 distinct CDR3 sequences, around 64% of which appear only once. Starting material for RNA and DNA co-extraction consisted of roughly 18-34 mg of unsorted bulk tissue.

The chain couples TRBV7-9 to TRBJ2-1; 12 bases are a match to TRBD2. Specimen: liver tumor tissue from sampling region 3. Subset here: tumor region T3, left-lateral pole. This TCR was sampled from a woman aged 60-75 years with primary liver carcinoma and hepatitis B virus infection. CDR3 loop: CASRHITSGRPNEQFF. The CDR3, as DNA: TGTGCCAGCAGACACATAACTAGCGGGAGGCCCAATGAGCAGTTCTTC.